This entry describes one TCR beta chain. Its antigen target is currently unknown. The sample holds no much larger clone one base away, and base qualities are not on file. Receptor libraries were prepared by the immunoSEQ multiplex PCR assay. High-throughput sequencing of the T-cell receptor beta chain was performed on primary melanoma tumor tissue. For the original study's pipeline: The repertoire analyses covered TCRB CDR3 sharing between samples and the distribution of insertions and deletions. The predictive value of the T-cell fraction was ranked against histopathological variables by a gradient-boosted model. This is the immuneACCESS table as TCRdb keeps it, with only in-frame sequences that have V and J called. A part of the clones is gone; compared with another copy, unresolved V genes explain less than half, and the rest is unexplained. D and trimming were read from the DNA, whereas the V and J calls and clone size are those reported in that table. The sample has roughly 500 clones on record, just under 90% of them singletons. The top ten clones comprise about 11% of the sample.

This specimen belongs to a study of primary melanoma T cells and metastatic recurrence (TCRdb year 2020). Looking at the study overall: The cohort consisted of approximately 180 primary melanomas of stage T2 to T4, each more than 1 mm thick. Histopathological grading of tumor-infiltrating lymphocytes served as the comparison point for the T-cell fraction derived from sequencing. The study examined whether T-cell fraction and T-cell repertoire clonality in primary melanoma tumors predicted patient outcome. Progression-free survival was the clinical outcome compared against the T-cell fraction measured by TCR beta sequencing. The investigation overall reported the following: Progression-free survival prediction was reportedly improved more by adding T-cell fraction to tumor thickness than by adding any other histopathological variable. The authors framed an effective T-cell-mediated antitumor response in primary melanoma only as a suggestion, not a demonstrated mechanism. Tumor T-cell fraction was reported to predict progression-free survival independently of thickness, ulceration, mitotic rate and age. A T-cell fraction above 20% appeared protective regardless of ulceration status, mitotic rate or nodal disease.

Trimming takes 0 bases from V and 4 bases from J, and the germline ends sit 10 bases apart. The germline V gene specifies SGHNT as CDR1 and YENEEA as CDR2. Reading from cysteine to phenylalanine, the CDR3 counts 16 amino acids. Only the CDR3 DNA is retained, 48 bases long and in frame from the first base. Each patient's primary melanoma had been surgically resected and was viewed as potentially curable, though still at risk of metastatic recurrence. This TCR derives from a human donor with melanoma. Sequencing input: melanoma tumor tissue. The rearranged segments are TRBV11-3 and TRBJ2-6, with no reliable assignment of the D segment. The CDR3 reads as follows: CASSLEVLTGANVLTF. The DNA sequence follows: TGTGCCAGCAGCTTAGAAGTGCTAACCGGGGCCAACGTCCTGACTTTC.